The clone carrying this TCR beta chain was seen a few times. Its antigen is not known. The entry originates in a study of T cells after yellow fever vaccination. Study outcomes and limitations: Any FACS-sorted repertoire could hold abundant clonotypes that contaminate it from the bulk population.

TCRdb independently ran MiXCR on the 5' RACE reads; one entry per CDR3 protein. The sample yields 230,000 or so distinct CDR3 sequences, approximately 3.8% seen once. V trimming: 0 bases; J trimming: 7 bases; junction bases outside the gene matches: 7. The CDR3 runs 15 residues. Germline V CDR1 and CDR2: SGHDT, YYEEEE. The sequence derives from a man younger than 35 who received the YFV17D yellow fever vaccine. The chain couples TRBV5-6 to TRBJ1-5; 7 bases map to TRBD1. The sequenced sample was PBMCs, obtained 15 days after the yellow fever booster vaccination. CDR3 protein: CASSLDLTGRQPQHF. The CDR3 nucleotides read TGTGCCAGCAGCTTGGATCTGACAGGGAGGCAGCCCCAGCATTTT.